This T cell receptor (beta chain) was retrieved from a study of cytomegalovirus exposure and HLA in healthy donors. Vbeta (60) and Jbeta (13) primers were used in the PCR. Using immunoSEQ multiplex PCR, the repertoire was profiled, and TCRdb retains in-frame clones only, with some absent. Of about 200,000 clones listed, around 85% were seen once; the top ten hold 0.22%. After removal of 3 bases from V and 13 bases from J, the junction contained 11 bases not matched to a gene. The germline CDR1 and CDR2 sequences are SGHRS and YFSETQ. The CDR3 contains 15 residues. Turning to this clone: Its antigen remains unidentified.

Regarding the study as a whole: According to the study, around 150 TCR beta chains were cytomegalovirus-associated. Rarity held for most TCR sequences, but there were some public TCRs that occurred in many donors.

Input material: PBMCs. This chain uses TRBV5-1 with TRBJ2-1; 12 positions agree with TRBD2. This clonotype originated in a girl aged 2 to 9 in good health and CMV-seronegative. The CDR3 DNA sequence: TGCGCCAGCAGCTACCTCAAGACTAGCGGGGGCGGCCAGTTCTTC. This translates into CASSYLKTSGGGQFF. Full variable domain (missing parts from reference TRBV5-1 and TRBJ2-1): KAGVTQTPRYLIKTRGQQVTLSCSPISGHRSVSWYQQTPGQGLQFLFEYFSETQRNKGNFPGRFSGRQFSNSRSEMNVSTLELGDSALYLCASSYLKTSGGGQFFGPGTRLTVL.